This T cell receptor beta chain was sequenced during a study of CD8 T cells in ankylosing spondylitis (dated by TCRdb to between 2016 and 2019). About the investigation overall: To find TCR variants linked to disease, the study profiled T cell receptor beta repertoires in ankylosing spondylitis patients and healthy donors. Peripheral blood samples were taken, and synovial fluid was additionally collected from ankylosing spondylitis patients. The whole study cohort included about a hundred healthy donors and 25 or so ankylosing spondylitis patients.

Broader findings and caveats from the paper: In peripheral blood, the disease-linked clones were found at relatively low frequencies and had a CD8+ phenotype. The disease-linked clones were reported to be significantly enriched in matched synovial fluid samples from ankylosing spondylitis patients. Some motif variants were previously reported in synovial fluid and blood of reactive arthritis patients, suggesting common disease-initiation mechanisms. A TCR beta motif made up of 7 to 9 highly homologous amino acid variants appeared to be characteristic of blood from ankylosing spondylitis patients.

In this sample, this clonotype turned up many times. The clone's antigen remains unknown. Base qualities are not at hand, and no much larger clone is one base apart. Sequencing was carried out with an Illumina HiSeq 2500. Quantitative 5'-RACE with molecular barcodes was the method used to prepare the TCR beta libraries. As for how the authors treated the data: To identify disease-linked TCR variants, a new computational method was used, one built on a probabilistic model of VDJ rearrangement. TCRdb cleaned the public reads at Q25 with fastp, built clones with MiXCR and kept in-frame beta chains. Each entry merges the rows of one CDR3 protein and shows their most common DNA and genes. The V and J calls come from TCRdb's annotation, not from the publication. Within this sample are about 540,000 distinct CDR3 sequences, with roughly 13% of them counted one time only. Approximately 6.3% of the sample belongs to the ten largest clones.

CDR1 SGHTA and CDR2 FQGNSA were looked up in the germline V gene. For this chain, trimming is 1 base at the V end and 8 bases at the J end, and the number of junction bases without a gene match is 5. From its cysteine to its phenylalanine, the CDR3 spans 15 amino acids. Just CDR3 DNA is preserved here, 45 bases in frame from base 1. The material sequenced was blood, either unsorted or a sorted T cell fraction (not recorded which). The chain links TRBV7-2 with TRBJ2-1; 10 nucleotides in the junction match TRBD2. The sequence came from a male donor with ankylosing spondylitis. The CDR3: CASSLVAGGRDEQFF. Here is the DNA: TGTGCCAGCAGCTTAGTAGCGGGAGGCCGCGATGAGCAGTTCTTC.